This TCR beta chain emerged from a study of blood T cell repertoires in COVID-19. Background on the study: PBMCs, B-cell-depleted T cells, or T cells were the source of the cDNA or gDNA that made up the material.

In the original workflow: Cell counts per sample came from amplifying reference gene primers. The data were produced by immunoSEQ multiplex PCR, yet TCRdb's version contains in-frame clones alone and is incomplete. The DNA was the basis for D and trimming; V, J and clone size are from that table. Of approximately 98,000 clones listed, roughly four fifths are singletons. V was pared by 5 bases and J by 7 bases, with 15 bases between. This CDR3 has 13 residues. Germline CDR1 is SEHNR and CDR2 is FQNEAQ (reference sequence). This sequence joins TRBV7-9 and TRBJ2-7; D perhaps matches TRBD2 (6 bases). This sequence was found in a woman in her 70s with acute or convalescent COVID-19. Sample: peripheral blood. CDR3 region: CASSPRGSGEQYF. The CDR3 DNA sequence: TGTGCCAGCAGCCCCCGGGGGTCCGGGGAGCAGTACTTC.